This T cell receptor beta chain came from a study of spatial heterogeneity in lung cancer. About the research overall: The study observed each unique TCR and UMI combination more than ten times on average in raw reads.

The study tagged each TCR cDNA molecule with a unique molecular identifier. TCRdb analysed the 5' RACE reads with MiXCR anew, one entry per CDR3 protein. The sample lists some 25,000 distinct CDR3 sequences, roughly 4.5% seen once, with around 5.2% in the top ten. Ten or more counts support this clonotype. Its specificity is unknown. Study-level findings and limits: There were more appearances of ubiquitous expanded tumor TCRs in blood at resection than at follow-up.

Time point of the sample: sample taken at primary tumor resection. Unsorted tumor, nontumor lung tissue or cryopreserved PBMC supplied the whole RNA. The donors, 70 to 80 patients with untreated early-stage non-small cell lung cancer, provided the samples. The ends were cut back, 3 bases at V and 6 bases at J, with 5 bases in the middle. Per germline, CDR1 SGHAT and CDR2 FQNNGV. The CDR3 runs to 12 residues. This specimen was PBMCs, taken at surgery. The chain uses TRBV11-2 and TRBJ2-2; D is ambiguous. The sequence was obtained from a male donor with early-stage non-small cell lung cancer. CDR3 sequence: CASSLIPGELFF. CDR3 nucleotide sequence: TGTGCCAGCAGCTTGATCCCCGGGGAGCTGTTTTTT.